Below are 4 T cell receptor beta chains sequenced from a single sample in a study of cytomegalovirus exposure and HLA in healthy donors. PCR used 60 Vbeta primers and 13 Jbeta primers. Profiling relied on immunoSEQ multiplex PCR, and the TCRdb table lists in-frame clones only, not all of them. This sample has 130,000 or so clones, with approximately 74% found just once. Sequencing was done on a sample of PBMCs. These TCRs come from a male donor in good health and CMV-seronegative.

This chain connects TRBV6-6 to TRBJ1-5; tentative D call: TRBD1 (6 bases). Trimming left V 4 bases short and J 6 bases short, with 10 bases between. Germline V gene lookup returns CDR1 MNHNY and CDR2 SVGAGI (reference sequence). The CDR3 consists of 13 residues. The CDR3 region has the DNA TGTGCCAGCAGTTCCACAGGGCGTCAGCCCCAGCATTTT. Translation gives CASSSTGRQPQHF.

The chain couples TRBV5-1 to TRBJ2-1; weak D call: TRBD2 (6 bases). CDR3 length equals 13 residues. V lost 2 bases, J lost 8 bases, and 11 bases lay in between. Germline-derived CDR1 and CDR2 are SGHRS and YFSETQ. The CDR3 nucleotides read TGCGCCAGCAGCTTAGGAGGGGAGGATGAGCAGTTCTTC. Its translation is CASSLGGEDEQFF.

The V and J genes are TRBV7-8 and TRBJ1-4; D is ambiguous. Trimming took off 3 bases at V and 3 bases at J, with 17 bases between the two ends. Per germline, CDR1 SGHVS and CDR2 FQNEAQ. The CDR3 extends over 17 amino acids. The CDR3 reads CASSFSKEGMANEKLFF. DNA of the CDR3: TGTGCCAGCAGCTTCAGCAAAGAGGGAATGGCTAATGAAAAACTGTTTTTT. Together with reference TRBV7-8 and TRBJ1-4, the CDR3 gives the full variable domain: GAGVSQSPRYKVAKRGQDVALRCDPISGHVSLFWYQQALGQGPEFLTYFQNEAQLDKSGLPSDRFFAERPEGSVSTLKIQRTQQEDSAVYLCASSFSKEGMANEKLFFGSGTQLSVL.

The chain links TRBV29-1 to TRBJ2-1; 8 positions agree with TRBD2. V was pared by 4 bases and J by 10 bases, with 9 bases of the junction left unmatched. The CDR3 runs to 13 residues. Germline V gene lookup returns CDR1 SQVTM and CDR2 ANQGSEA. The CDR3 region has the DNA TGCAGCGTTGCTTTTGCGGGGGGCAGCGAGCAGTTCTTC. This sequence encodes CSVAFAGGSEQFF.